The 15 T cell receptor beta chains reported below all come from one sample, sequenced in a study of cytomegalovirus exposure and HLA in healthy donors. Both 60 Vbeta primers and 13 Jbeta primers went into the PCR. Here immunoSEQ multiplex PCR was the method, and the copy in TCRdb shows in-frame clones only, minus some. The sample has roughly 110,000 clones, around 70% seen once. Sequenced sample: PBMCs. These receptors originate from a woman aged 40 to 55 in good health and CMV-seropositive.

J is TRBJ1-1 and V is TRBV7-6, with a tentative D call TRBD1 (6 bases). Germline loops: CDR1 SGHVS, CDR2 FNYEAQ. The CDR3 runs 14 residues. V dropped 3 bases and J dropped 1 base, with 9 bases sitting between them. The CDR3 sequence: CASSFSQGNTEAFF. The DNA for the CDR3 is TGTGCCAGCAGCTTCTCACAGGGGAACACTGAAGCTTTCTTT.

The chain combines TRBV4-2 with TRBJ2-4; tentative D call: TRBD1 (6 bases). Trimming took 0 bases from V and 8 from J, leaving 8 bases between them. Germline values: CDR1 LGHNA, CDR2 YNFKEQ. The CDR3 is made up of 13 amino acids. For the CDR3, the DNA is TGTGCCAGCAGCCAAGACCCAGGGGACATTCAGTACTTC. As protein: CASSQDPGDIQYF.

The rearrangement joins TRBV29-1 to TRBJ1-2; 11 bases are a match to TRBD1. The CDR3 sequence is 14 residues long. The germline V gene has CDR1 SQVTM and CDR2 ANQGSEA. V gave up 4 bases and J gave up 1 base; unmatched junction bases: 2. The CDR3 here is CSVGGTGGNYGYTF. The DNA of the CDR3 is TGCAGCGTTGGGGGGACAGGGGGTAACTATGGCTACACCTTC.

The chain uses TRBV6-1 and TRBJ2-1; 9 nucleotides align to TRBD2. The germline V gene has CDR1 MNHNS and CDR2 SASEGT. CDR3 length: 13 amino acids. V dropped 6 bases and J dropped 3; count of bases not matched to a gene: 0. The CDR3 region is CASRTSGYNEQFF. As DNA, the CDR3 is TGTGCCAGCAGGACTAGCGGCTACAATGAGCAGTTCTTC.

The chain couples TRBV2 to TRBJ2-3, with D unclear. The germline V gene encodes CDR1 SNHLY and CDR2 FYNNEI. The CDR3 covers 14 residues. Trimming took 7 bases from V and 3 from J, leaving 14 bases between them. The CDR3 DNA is TGTGCCAGCATTCGGTGGGCGTCGACAGATACGCAGTATTTT. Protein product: CASIRWASTDTQYF.

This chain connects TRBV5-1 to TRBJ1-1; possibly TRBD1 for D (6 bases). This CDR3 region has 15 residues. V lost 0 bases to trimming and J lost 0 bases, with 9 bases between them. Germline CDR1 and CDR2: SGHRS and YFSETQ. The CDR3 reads CASSLVGQLNTEAFF. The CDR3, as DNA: TGCGCCAGCAGCTTGGTCGGACAGTTGAACACTGAAGCTTTCTTT.

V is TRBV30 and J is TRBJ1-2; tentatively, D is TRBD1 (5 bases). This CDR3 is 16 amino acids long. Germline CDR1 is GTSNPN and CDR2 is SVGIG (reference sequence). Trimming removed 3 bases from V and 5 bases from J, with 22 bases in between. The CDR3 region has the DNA TGTGCCTGGAGCAGGGCTGGCTACGGCGGGGGTTATGGCTACACCTTC. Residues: CAWSRAGYGGGYGYTF. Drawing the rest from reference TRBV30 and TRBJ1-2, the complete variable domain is SQTIHQWPATLVQPVGSPLSLECTVEGTSNPNLYWYRQAAGRGLQLLFYSVGIGQISSEVPQNLSASRPQDRQFILSSKKLLLSDSGFYLCAWSRAGYGGGYGYTFGSGTRLTVV.

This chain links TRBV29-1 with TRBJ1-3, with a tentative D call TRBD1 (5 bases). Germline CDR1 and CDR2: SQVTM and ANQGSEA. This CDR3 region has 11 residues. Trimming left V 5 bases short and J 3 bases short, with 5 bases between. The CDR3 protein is CSVRGGNTIYF. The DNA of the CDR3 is TGCAGCGTTAGGGGTGGAAACACCATATATTTT. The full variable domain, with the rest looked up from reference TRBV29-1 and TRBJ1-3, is SAVISQKPSRDICQRGTSLTIQCQVDSQVTMMFWYRQQPGQSLTLIATANQGSEATYESGFVIDKFPISRPNLTFSTLTVSNMSPEDSSIYLCSVRGGNTIYFGEGSWLTVV.

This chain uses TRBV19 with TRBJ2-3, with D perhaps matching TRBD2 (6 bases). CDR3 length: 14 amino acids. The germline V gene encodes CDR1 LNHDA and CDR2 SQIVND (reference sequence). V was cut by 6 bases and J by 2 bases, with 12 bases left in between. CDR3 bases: TGTGCCAGTAGCGGCGGGGCCGACACAGATACGCAGTATTTT. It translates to CASSGGADTDTQYF.

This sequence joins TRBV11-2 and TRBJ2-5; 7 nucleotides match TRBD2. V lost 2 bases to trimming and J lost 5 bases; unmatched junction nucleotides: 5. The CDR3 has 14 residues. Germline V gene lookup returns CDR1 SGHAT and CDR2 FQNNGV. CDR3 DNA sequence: TGTGCCAGCAGCTTAAGAGCGGGGTTGGAGACCCAGTACTTC. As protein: CASSLRAGLETQYF.

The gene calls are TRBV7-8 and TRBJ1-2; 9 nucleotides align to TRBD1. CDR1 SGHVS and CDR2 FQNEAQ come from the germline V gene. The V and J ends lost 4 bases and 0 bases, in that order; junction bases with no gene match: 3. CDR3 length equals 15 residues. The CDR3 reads CASSSDRGANYGYTF. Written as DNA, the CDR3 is TGTGCCAGCAGCTCGGACAGGGGCGCTAACTATGGCTACACCTTC.

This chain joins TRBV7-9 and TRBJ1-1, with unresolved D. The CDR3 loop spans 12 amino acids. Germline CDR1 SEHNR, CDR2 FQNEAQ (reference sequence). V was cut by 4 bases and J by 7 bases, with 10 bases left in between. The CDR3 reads CASSSTQFEAFF. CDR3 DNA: TGTGCCAGCAGCTCGACACAGTTTGAAGCTTTCTTT.

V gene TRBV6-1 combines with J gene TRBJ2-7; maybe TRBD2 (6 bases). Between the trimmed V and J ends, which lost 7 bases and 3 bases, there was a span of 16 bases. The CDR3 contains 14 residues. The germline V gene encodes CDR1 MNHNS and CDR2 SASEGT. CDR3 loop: CASIVQEGVYEQYF. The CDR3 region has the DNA TGTGCCAGCATCGTACAGGAGGGCGTCTACGAGCAGTACTTC.

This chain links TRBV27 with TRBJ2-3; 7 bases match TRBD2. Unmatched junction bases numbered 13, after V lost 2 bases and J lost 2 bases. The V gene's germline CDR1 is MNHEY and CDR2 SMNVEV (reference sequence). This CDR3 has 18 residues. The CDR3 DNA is TGTGCCAGCAGTTTAGAGGGAGGGCTATTAGTGTCCACAGATACGCAGTATTTT. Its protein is CASSLEGGLLVSTDTQYF.

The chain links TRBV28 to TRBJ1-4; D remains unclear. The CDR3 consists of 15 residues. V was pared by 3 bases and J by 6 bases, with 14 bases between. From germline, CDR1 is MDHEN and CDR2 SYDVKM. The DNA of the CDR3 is TGTGCCAGCAGTTTGGGAGGTGTTAGGGATGAAAAACTGTTTTTT. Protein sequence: CASSLGGVRDEKLFF.